One T cell receptor (beta chain) is described in this entry. This record belongs to a study of early T cells in non-severe SARS-CoV-2 infection. Study information: Investigators sequenced bulk RNA drawn from unsorted whole blood, and chains remained unpaired.

Researchers tagged individual cDNA molecules with unique molecular identifiers. Each CDR3 protein gets one entry after TCRdb re-called the 5' RACE reads with MiXCR. The data contain 70,000 to 90,000 distinct CDR3 sequences, just under 15% of them singletons. The sequencing sample was made of whole blood. The sequence was collected from an adult who was a healthcare worker with PCR-confirmed SARS-CoV-2 infection or an uninfected control (not recorded which).

The CDR3, as DNA: TGCAGTGCTAGTGTCCTTAACTATGGCTACACCTTC. Its protein is CSASVLNYGYTF. The chain is built from TRBV20-1 and TRBJ1-2; D ambiguous. Germline CDR1 reads DFQATT; CDR2 reads SNEGSKA (reference sequence). The length of the CDR3 is 12 residues. The V and J ends lost 3 bases and 1 base respectively, with 6 bases between them.